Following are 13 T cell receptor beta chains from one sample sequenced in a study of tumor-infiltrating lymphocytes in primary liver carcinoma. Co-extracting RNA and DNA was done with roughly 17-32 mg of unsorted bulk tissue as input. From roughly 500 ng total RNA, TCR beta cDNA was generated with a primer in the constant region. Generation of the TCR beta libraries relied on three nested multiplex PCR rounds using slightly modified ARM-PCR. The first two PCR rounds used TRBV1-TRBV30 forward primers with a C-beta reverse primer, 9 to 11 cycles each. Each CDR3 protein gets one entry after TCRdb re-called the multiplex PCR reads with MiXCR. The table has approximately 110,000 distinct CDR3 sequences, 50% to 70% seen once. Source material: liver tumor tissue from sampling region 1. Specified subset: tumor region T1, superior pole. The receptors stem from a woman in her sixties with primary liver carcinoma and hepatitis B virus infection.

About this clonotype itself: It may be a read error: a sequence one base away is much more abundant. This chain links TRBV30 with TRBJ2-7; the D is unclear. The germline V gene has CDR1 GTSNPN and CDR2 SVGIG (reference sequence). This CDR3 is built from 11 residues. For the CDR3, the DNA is TGTGCCTGGAGGGTCTCCTACGAGCAGCACTTC. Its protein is CAWRVSYEQHF.

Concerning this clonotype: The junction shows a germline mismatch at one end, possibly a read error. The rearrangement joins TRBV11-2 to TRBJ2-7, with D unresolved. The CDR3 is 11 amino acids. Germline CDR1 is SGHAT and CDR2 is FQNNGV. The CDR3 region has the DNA TGTGCCACCCAGAAGAGCTACGGGCAGTACTTC. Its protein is CATQKSYGQYF.

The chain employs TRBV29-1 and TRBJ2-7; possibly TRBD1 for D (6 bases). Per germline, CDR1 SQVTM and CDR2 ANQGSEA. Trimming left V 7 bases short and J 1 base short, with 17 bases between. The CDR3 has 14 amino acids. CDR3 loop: CSAYGQDRSYEQYF. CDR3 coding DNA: TGCAGCGCATACGGTCAGGACAGATCCTACGAGCAGTACTTC.

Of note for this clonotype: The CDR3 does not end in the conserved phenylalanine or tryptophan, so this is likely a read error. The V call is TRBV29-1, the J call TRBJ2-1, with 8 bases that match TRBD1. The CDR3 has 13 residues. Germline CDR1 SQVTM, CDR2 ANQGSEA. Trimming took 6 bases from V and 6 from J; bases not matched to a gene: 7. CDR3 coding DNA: TGCAGCGTACCAGGAACAGGGGGCAATGAGCAGTTCTTA. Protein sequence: CSVPGTGGNEQFL.

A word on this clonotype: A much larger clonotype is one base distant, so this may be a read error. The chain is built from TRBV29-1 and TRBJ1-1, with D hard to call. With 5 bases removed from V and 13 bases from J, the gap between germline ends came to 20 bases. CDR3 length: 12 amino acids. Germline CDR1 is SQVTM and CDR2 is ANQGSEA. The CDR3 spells CSVQKGGKQVFF. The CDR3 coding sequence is TGCAGCGTTCAAAAGGGCGGGAAACAAGTTTTCTTT.

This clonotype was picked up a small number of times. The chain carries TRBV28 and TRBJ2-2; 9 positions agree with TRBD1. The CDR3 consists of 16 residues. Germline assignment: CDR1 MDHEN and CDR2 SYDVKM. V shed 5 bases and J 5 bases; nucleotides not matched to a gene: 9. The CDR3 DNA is TGTGCCAGCAGTGGGACAGGGCGACTAAGGACCGGGGAGCTGTTTTTT. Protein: CASSGTGRLRTGELFF.

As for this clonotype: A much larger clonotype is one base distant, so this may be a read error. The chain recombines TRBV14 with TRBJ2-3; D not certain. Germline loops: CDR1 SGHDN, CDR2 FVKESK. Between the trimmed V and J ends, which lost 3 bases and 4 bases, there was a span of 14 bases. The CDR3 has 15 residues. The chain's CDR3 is CASSHSTDLADTQYF. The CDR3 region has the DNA TGTGCCAGCAGCCACAGTACAGATCTAGCAGATACGCAGTATTTT.

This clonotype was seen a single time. Written as DNA, the CDR3 is TGTGCCAGCAAGGATAGCAATCAGCCCCAGCATTTT. Protein sequence: CASKDSNQPQHF. The chain employs TRBV2 and TRBJ1-5; D gene uncertain. This CDR3 has 12 amino acids. Germline V gene sequence: CDR1 SNHLY, CDR2 FYNNEI. V shed 7 bases and J shed 0 bases, with 4 bases lying between them.

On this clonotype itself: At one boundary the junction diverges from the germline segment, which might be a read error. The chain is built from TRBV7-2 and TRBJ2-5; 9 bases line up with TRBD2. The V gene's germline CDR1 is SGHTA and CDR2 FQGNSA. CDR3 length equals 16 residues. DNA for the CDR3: TGTGCTAGCAGCTTAGCGCTGGGTAGCGGGAGCGAGACCCAGTACTTC. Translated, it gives CASSLALGSGSETQYF.

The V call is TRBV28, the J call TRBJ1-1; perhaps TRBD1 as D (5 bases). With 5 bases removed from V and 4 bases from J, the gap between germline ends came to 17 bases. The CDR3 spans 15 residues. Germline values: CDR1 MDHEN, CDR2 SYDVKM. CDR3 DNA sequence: TGTGCCAGCAGTGAGGGAGGGGCCGCGGGCACTGAAGCTTTCTTT. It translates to CASSEGGAAGTEAFF.

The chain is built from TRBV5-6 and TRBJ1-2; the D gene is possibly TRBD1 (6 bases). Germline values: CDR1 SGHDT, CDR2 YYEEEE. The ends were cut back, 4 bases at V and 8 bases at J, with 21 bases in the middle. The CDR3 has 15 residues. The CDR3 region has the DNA TGTGCCAGCAGCCTCGTGGGCAGGGGAGCGGAGGGCTACACCTTC. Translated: CASSLVGRGAEGYTF.

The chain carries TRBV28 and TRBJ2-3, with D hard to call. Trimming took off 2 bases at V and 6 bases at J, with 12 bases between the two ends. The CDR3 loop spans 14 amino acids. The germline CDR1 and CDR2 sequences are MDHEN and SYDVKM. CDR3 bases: TGTGCCAGCAGTTTACTCCTCGGGCGGGATACGCAGTATTTT. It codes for CASSLLLGRDTQYF. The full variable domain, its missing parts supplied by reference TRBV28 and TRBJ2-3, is DVKVTQSSRYLVKRTGEKVFLECVQDMDHENMFWYRQDPGLGLRLIYFSYDVKMKEKGDIPEGYSVSREKKERFSLILESASTNQTSMYLCASSLLLGRDTQYFGPGTRLTVL.

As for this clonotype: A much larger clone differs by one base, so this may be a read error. The CDR3 DNA follows: TGTGCCAGCAGTTTAGGTTGGGGTGAGAAGTTCTTC. Translated: CASSLGWGEKFF. The V call is TRBV12-3 or TRBV12-4, the J call TRBJ2-1; D is undetermined. The CDR3 runs to 12 residues.